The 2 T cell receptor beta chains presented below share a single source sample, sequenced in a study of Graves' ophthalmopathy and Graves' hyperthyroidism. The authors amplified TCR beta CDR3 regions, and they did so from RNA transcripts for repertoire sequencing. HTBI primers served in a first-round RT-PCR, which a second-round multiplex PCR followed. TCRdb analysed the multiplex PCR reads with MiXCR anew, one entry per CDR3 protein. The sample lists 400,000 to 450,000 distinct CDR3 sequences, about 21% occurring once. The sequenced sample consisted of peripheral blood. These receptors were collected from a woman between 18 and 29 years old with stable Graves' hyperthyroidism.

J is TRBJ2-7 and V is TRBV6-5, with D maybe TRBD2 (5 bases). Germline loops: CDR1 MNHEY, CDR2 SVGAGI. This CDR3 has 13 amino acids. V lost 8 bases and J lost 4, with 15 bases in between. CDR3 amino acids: CASGFGGLYEQYF. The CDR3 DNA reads TGTGCCAGCGGTTTTGGCGGGCTATACGAGCAGTACTTC.

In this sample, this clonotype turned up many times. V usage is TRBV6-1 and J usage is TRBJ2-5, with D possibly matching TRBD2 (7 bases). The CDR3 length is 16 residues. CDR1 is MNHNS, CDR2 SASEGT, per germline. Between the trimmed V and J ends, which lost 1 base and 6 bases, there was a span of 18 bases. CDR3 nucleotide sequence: TGTGCCAGCAGTGAAGAAAGCCGGGGGGCGCGGAAGACCCAGTACTTC. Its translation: CASSEESRGARKTQYF.